This T cell receptor (beta chain) was sequenced during a study of blood T cells in healthy people across ages. Using a J-beta primer mix together with a sample-barcoded 5' primer, a second PCR was run for roughly 6 to 11 cycles. Each CDR3 protein is one row after TCRdb ran MiXCR on the 5' RACE reads. The data hold 1,100,000 or so distinct CDR3 sequences, with roughly 45% observed a single time. CDR3 size: 14 residues. With 2 bases removed from V and 6 bases from J, the gap between germline ends came to 11 bases. From germline, CDR1 is MNHEY and CDR2 SMNVEV (reference sequence). The study, taken as a whole, reports: With age, beta diversity per million T cells declined roughly linearly, significantly by about 37.

All donors came from Russia, were Caucasian and healthy, and spanned ages about 6 to 100. Ten milliliters was the volume of peripheral blood drawn from each donor. There were at least 5 micrograms of total RNA extracted from every sample. The sample holds many counts of this clonotype. Its specificity is not known. The specimen sequenced was blood. The rearrangement links TRBV27 to TRBJ2-4; possibly TRBD2 for D (6 bases). This sequence was found in a woman aged 55-70 years in good health. In nucleotides, the CDR3 is TGTGCCAGCAGTTTAGGTGGGGGGAGAAACATTCAGTACTTC. Protein sequence: CASSLGGGRNIQYF.